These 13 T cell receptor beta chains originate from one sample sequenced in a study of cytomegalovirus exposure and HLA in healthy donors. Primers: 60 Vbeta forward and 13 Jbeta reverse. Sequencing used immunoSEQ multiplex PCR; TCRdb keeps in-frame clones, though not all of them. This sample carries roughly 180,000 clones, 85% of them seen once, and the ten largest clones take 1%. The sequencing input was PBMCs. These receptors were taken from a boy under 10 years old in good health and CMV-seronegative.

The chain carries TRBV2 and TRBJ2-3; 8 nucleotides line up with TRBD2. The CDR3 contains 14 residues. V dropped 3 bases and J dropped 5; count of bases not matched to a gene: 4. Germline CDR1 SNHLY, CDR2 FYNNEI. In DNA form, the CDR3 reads TGTGCCAGCAGTGACCTAAGCGGGGGAGATACGCAGTATTTT. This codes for CASSDLSGGDTQYF. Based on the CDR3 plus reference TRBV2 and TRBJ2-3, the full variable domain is EPEVTQTPSHQVTQMGQEVILRCVPISNHLYFYWYRQILGQKVEFLVSFYNNEISEKSEIFDDQFSVERPDGSNFTLKIRSTKLEDSAMYFCASSDLSGGDTQYFGPGTRLTVL.

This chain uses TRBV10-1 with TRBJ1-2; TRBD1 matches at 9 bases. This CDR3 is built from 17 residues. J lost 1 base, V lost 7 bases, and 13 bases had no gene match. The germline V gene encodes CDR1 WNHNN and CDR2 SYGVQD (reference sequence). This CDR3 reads CASKTHRDRAVNYGYTF. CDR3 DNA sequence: TGCGCCAGCAAAACACACCGGGACAGGGCAGTTAACTATGGCTACACCTTC.

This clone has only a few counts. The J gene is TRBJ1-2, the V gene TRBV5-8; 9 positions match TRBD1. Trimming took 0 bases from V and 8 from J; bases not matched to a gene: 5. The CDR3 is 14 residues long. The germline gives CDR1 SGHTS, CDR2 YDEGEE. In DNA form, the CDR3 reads TGTGCCAGCAGCTTGGAGGACAGGGGACGCGGCTACACCTTC. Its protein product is CASSLEDRGRGYTF.

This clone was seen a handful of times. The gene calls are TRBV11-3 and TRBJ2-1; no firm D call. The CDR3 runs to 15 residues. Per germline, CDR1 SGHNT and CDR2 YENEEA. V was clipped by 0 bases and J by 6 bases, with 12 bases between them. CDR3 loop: CASSLDFESSNEQFF. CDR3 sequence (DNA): TGTGCCAGCAGCTTAGACTTCGAAAGCTCCAATGAGCAGTTCTTC.

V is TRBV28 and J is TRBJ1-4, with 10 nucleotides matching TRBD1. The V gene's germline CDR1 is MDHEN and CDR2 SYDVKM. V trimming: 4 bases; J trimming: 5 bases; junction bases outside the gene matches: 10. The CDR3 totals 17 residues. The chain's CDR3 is CASSWGWDRGVNEKLFF. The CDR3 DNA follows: TGTGCCAGCAGTTGGGGCTGGGACAGGGGAGTAAATGAAAAACTGTTTTTT.

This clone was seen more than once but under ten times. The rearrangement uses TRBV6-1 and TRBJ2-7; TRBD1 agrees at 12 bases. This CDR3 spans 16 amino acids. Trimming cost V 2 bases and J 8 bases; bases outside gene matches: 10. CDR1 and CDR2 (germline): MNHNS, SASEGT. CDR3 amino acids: CASSERLGTGGLKQYV. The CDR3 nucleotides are TGTGCCAGCAGTGAAAGGTTGGGGACAGGGGGCCTTAAGCAGTACGTC.

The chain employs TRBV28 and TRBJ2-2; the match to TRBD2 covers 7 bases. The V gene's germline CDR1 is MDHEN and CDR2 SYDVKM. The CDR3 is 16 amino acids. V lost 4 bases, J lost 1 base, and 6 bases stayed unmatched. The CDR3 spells CASSSTLAVNTGELFF. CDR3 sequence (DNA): TGTGCCAGCAGTTCTACTCTAGCGGTGAACACCGGGGAGCTGTTTTTT.

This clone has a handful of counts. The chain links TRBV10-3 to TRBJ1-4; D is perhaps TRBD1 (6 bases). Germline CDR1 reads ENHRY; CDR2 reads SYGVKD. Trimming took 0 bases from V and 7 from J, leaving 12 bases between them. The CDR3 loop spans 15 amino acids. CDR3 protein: CAISESRTGTEKLFF. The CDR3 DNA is TGTGCCATCAGTGAGTCGAGAACAGGGACTGAAAAACTGTTTTTT.

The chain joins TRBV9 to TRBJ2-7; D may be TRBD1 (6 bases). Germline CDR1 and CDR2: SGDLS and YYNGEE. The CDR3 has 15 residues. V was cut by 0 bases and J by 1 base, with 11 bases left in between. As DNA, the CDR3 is TGTGCCAGCAGCGTAGCCCCCGGACAGTCCTACGAGCAGTACTTC. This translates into CASSVAPGQSYEQYF.

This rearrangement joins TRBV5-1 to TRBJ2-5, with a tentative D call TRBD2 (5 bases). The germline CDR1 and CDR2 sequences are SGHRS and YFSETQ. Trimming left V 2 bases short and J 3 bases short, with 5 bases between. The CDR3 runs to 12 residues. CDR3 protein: CASSFGKETQYF. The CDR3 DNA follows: TGCGCCAGCAGCTTCGGGAAAGAGACCCAGTACTTC.

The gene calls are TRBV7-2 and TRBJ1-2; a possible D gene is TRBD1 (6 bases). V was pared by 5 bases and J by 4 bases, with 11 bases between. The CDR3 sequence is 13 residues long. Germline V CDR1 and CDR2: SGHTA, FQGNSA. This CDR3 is CASSQDSLYGYTF. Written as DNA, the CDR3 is TGTGCCAGCAGCCAGGACAGCCTCTATGGCTACACCTTC.

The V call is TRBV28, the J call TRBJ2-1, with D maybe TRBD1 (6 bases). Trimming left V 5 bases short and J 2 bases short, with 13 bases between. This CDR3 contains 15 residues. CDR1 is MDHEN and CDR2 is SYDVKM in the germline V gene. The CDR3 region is CASSTGTSTYNEQFF. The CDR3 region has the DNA TGTGCCAGCAGTACCGGGACAAGTACCTACAATGAGCAGTTCTTC.

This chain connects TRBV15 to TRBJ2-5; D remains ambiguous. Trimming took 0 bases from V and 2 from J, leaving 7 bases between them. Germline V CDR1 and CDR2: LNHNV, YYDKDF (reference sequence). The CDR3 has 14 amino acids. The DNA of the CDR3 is TGTGCCACCAGCAGAGATCACAGTCAAGAGACCCAGTACTTC. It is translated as CATSRDHSQETQYF.